The sample holds many counts of the clone carrying this T cell receptor (beta chain). Time point reported: pre-sensitization, week 0. Treatment noted: therapeutic diphenylcyclopropenone sensitization with weekly scalp DPC. This specimen comes from a study of human T cells and chemical hapten exposure. Study-level background: Sensitization involved placing 2% DPC onto a 2 cm by 2 cm region of upper inner arm skin.

TCRdb called the RACE reads again in MiXCR, with one record for every CDR3 protein. Altogether under 400,000 distinct CDR3 sequences are present, 5% to 6.5% being singletons, with the ten largest covering 2% to 3%. Source: whole blood, taken in connection with sensitization to the hapten diphenylcyclopropenone (DPC). This receptor was taken from a woman aged 45 to 65 with alopecia areata. Some clones in this sample may be carry-over from other donors' samples.

The CDR3: CASSLQGANEKLFF. The CDR3 nucleotides are TGCGCCAGCAGCTTACAGGGGGCTAATGAAAAACTGTTTTTT. The chain uses TRBV5-1 and TRBJ1-4; 8 bases fit TRBD1. CDR1 and CDR2 from the germline V gene are SGHRS and YFSETQ. J lost 3 bases, V lost 2 bases, and 0 bases had no gene match. The CDR3 consists of 14 residues.